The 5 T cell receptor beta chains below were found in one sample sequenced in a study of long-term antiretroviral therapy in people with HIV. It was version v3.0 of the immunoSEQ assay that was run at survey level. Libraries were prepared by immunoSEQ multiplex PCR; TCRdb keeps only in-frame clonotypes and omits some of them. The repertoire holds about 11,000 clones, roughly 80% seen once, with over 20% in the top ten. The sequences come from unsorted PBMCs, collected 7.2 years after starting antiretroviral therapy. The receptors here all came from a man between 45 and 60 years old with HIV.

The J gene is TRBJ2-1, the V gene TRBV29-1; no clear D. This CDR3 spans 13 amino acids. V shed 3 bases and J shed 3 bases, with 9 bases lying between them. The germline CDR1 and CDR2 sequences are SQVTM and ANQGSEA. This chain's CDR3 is CSVDGRVYNEQFF. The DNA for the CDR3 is TGCAGCGTTGACGGCAGAGTCTACAATGAGCAGTTCTTC.

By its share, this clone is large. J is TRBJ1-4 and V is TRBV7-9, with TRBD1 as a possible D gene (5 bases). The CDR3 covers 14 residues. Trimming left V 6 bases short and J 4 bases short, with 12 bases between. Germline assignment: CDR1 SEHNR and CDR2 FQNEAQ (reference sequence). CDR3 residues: CASRGQGGNEKLFF. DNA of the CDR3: TGTGCCAGCAGGGGGCAGGGCGGTAATGAAAAACTGTTTTTT. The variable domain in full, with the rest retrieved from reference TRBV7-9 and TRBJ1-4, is DTGVSQNPRHKITKRGQNVTFRCDPISEHNRLYWYRQTLGQGPEFLTYFQNEAQLEKSRLLSDRFSAERPKGSFSTLEIQRTEQGDSAMYLCASRGQGGNEKLFFGSGTQLSVL.

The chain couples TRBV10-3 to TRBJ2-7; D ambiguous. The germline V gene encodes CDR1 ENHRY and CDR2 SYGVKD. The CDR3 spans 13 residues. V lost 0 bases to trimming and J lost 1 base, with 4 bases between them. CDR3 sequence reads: CAISESASYEQYF. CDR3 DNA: TGTGCCATCAGTGAGTCTGCATCCTACGAGCAGTACTTC.

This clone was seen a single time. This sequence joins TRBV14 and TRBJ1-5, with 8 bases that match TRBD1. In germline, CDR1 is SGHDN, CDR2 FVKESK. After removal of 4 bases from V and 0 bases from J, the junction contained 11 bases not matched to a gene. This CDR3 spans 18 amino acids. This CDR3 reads CASSPSWTGRNSNQPQHF. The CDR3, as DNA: TGTGCCAGCAGCCCGAGTTGGACAGGGAGGAATAGCAATCAGCCCCAGCATTTT.

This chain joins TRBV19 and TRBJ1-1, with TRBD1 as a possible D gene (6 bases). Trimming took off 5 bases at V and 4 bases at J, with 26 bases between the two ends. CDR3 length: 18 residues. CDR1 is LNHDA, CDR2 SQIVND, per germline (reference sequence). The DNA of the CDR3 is TGTGCCAGTAGTGGGGGGGGCCGTTTTGGTCCGAGTGGCACTGAAGCTTTCTTT. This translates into CASSGGGRFGPSGTEAFF.